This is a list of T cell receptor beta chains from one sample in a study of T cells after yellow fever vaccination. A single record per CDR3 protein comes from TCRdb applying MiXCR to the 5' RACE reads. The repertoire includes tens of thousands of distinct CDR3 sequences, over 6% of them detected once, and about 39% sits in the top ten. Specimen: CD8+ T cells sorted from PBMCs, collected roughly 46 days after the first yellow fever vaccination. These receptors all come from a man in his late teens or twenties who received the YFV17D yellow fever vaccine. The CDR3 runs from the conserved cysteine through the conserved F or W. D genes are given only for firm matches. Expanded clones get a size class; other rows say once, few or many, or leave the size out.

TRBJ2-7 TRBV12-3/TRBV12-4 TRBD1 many TGTGCCAGCTCCGACAGGGATTTCTACGAGCAGTACTTC CASSDRDFYEQYF
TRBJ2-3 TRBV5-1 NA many TGCGCCAGCAGCTTGTCAGCGGCGGGGAAGACAGATACGCAGTATTTT CASSLSAAGKTDTQYF
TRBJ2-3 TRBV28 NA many TGTGCCAGCAGCCTCACAGGGACAACAGATACGCAGTATTTT CASSLTGTTDTQYF
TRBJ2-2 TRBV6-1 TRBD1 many TGTGCCACTCAGGGGGCCTGGAACACCGGGGAGCTGTTTTTT CATQGAWNTGELFF
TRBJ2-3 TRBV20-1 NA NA TGCAGTGCTAGAGATCGGGGCGTTGGTTGGGCAGATACGCAGTATTTT CSARDRGVGWADTQYF
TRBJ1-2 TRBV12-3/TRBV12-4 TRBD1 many TGTGCCAGCACCCAAGACAGGGGGCTCGGCTACACCTTC CASTQDRGLGYTF
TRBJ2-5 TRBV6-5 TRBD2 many TGTGCCAGCAGTTACTCGGGGCTCAGCGGGGGTCAAGAGACCCAGTACTTC CASSYSGLSGGQETQYF
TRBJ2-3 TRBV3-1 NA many TGTGCCAGCAGACGGATGGGGGGCTACACAGATACGCAGTATTTT CASRRMGGYTDTQYF
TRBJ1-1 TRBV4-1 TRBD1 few TGCGCCAGCAGCCCTCAGGACAGGGCGAACACTGAAGCTTTCTTT CASSPQDRANTEAFF
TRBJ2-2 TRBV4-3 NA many TGCGCCAGCAGCCAACGACAAGACACCGGGGAGCTGTTTTTT CASSQRQDTGELFF
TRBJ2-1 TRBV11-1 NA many TGTGCCAGCAGCCCTAGTGGGGGATCCTACAATGAGCAGTTCTTC CASSPSGGSYNEQFF
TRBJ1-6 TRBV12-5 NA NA TGTGCTTCGGGCACCCTAACTTCACCCCTCCACTTT CASGTLTSPLHF
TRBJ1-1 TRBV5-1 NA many TGCGCCAGCAGCCCACTATCGGGGCTTAACACTGAAGCTTTCTTT CASSPLSGLNTEAFF
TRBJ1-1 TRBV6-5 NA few TGTGCCAGCAATTCGATAACAGCCACCGGGTCTGAAGCTTTCTTT CASNSITATGSEAFF
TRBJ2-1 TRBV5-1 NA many TGCGCCAGCAGCCGGCTAGCTGACTACAATGAGCAGTTCTTC CASSRLADYNEQFF
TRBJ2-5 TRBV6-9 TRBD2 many TGTGCCAGCACTCGCCGAGGGGAGGGAGAGACCCAGTACTTC CASTRRGEGETQYF
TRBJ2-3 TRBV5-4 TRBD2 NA TGTGCCAGCGGAACTAGCGGGGGGGAAGATACGCAGTATTTT CASGTSGGEDTQYF
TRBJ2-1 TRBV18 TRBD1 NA TGTGCCAGCTCTCGCCGACTGGGACAGTGGAGATACAATGAGCAGTTCTTC CASSRRLGQWRYNEQFF
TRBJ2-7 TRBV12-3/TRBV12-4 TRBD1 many TGTGCCAGCAGCCCAGGGGGCATCTACGAGCAGTACTTC CASSPGGIYEQYF
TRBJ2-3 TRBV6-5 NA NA TGTGCCAGCAGTTACTCCCCTTCACTAGAGGCTACGCAGTATTTT CASSYSPSLEATQYF
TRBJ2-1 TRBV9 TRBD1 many TGTGCCAGCAGCGTAAGACCGGGACAGTATGAGCAGTTCTTC CASSVRPGQYEQFF
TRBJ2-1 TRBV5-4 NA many TGTGCCAGCAGCATCGGGACAGAGCAGTTCTTC CASSIGTEQFF
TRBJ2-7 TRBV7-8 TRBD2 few TGTGCCAGCAGCTTACGGAGACTAGCGGGGGGCGCATTCTCCTACGAGCAGTACTTC CASSLRRLAGGAFSYEQYF
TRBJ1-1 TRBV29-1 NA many TGCAGCGCTCATAACAGGGAAGGAGCTTTCTTT CSAHNREGAFF
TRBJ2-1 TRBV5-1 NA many TGCGCCAGCAGCCGGACGGGGTCAGGGTACAATGAGCAGTTCTTC CASSRTGSGYNEQFF
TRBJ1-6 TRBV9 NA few TGTGCCAGCAGCGTCGCGGGAGCTAATTCACCCCTCCACTTT CASSVAGANSPLHF
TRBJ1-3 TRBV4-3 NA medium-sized TGCGCCAGCAGCCAAGATGGGGAATCCTCTGGAAACACCATATATTTT CASSQDGESSGNTIYF
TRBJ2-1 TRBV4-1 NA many TGCGCCAGCAGCCAAGAAAAGCAGCGGACAGCACTCTACAATGAGCAGTTCTTC CASSQEKQRTALYNEQFF
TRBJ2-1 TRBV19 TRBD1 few TGTGCCAGTAGTCAGGGGGACAGGGGGTACAATGAGCAGTTCTTC CASSQGDRGYNEQFF
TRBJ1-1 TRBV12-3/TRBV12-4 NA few TGTGCCAGCAAAATGGGCACTGAAGCTTTCTTT CASKMGTEAFF
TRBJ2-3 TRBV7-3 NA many TGTGCCAGCAGCTTAGGACCTAGCACAGATACGCAGTATTTT CASSLGPSTDTQYF
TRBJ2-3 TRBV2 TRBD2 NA TGTGCCAGCAGTGAAGATGGCGGGGGGATAGCAGATACGCAGTATTTT CASSEDGGGIADTQYF
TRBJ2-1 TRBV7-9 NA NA TGTGCCAGCAGCGGGGGGACCTCCTACAATGAGCAGTTCTTC CASSGGTSYNEQFF
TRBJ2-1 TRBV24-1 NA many TGTGCCACCAGTGATTTGAAGGGGGAGCAGTTCTTC CATSDLKGEQFF
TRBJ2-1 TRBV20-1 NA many TGCAGTGCTAGAAGGACGGACTACAATGAGCAGTTCTTC CSARRTDYNEQFF
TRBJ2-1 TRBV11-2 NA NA TGTGCCAGCAGCTTAGCCCGGAGCTCCTACAATGAGCAGTTCTTC CASSLARSSYNEQFF
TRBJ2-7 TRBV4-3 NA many TGCGCCAGCAGCCAAGAGGATGGTGGCTCCGAGATAGGATACGAGCAGTACTTC CASSQEDGGSEIGYEQYF
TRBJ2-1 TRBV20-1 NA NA TGCTGTGCTAGAGACCCCAGGTATGAGCGGGTCCACAATGAGCAGTTCTTC CCARDPRYERVHNEQFF
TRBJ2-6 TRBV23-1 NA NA TGCGCCAGCAGTCAATTCCCCTCGACGGGCCCGAGATGTTCGCCCGGGGCCAACGTCCTGACTTTC CASSQFPSTGPRCSPGANVLTF
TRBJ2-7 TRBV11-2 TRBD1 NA TGTGCCAGCCTCTTGGGACAGGGGGACGAGCAGTACTTC CASLLGQGDEQYF
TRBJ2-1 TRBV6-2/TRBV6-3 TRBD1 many TGTGCCAGCAGCTCAACAGGGGGATCCTACAATGAGCAGTTCTTC CASSSTGGSYNEQFF
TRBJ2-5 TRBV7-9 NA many TGTGCCAGCAGGACAGGGAGGGAGACCCAGTACTTC CASRTGRETQYF
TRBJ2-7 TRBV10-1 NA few TGCGCCAGCAGTGAAACAGGAACGGAGCAGTACTTC CASSETGTEQYF
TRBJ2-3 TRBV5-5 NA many TGTGCCAGCAGACCAGGGTTTGGAGATACGCAGTATTTT CASRPGFGDTQYF
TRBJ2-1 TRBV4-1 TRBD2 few TGCGCCAGCAGGCTGGCGGGGGGGGACAATGAGCAGTTCTTC CASRLAGGDNEQFF
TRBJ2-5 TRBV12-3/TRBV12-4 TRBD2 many TGTGCCAGCATTAGGACTAGCGGGGGCCAACAAGAGACCCAGTACTTC CASIRTSGGQQETQYF
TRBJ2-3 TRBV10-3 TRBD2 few TGTGCCATCAGTGACTACGGGGGGGGGACAGATACGCAGTATTTT CAISDYGGGTDTQYF
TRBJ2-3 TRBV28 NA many TGTGCCAGCAGCAGGGATGGCACAGATACGCAGTATTTT CASSRDGTDTQYF
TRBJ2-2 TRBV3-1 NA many TGTGCCAGCAGCCAAGAAAACAGGGTATCCGGGGAGCTGTTTTTT CASSQENRVSGELFF
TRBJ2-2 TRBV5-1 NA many TGCGCCAGCAGCTTGTACAGGGACCGTTCCCGGAACGGGGAGCTGTTTTTT CASSLYRDRSRNGELFF
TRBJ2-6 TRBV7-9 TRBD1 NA TGTGCCAGCAGCCGGGACAGGCCAGGGGCCAACGTCCTGACTTTC CASSRDRPGANVLTF
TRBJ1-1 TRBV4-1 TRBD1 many TGCGCCAGCAGCCAAGATCAGGGGGCTGGCACTGAAGCTTTCTTT CASSQDQGAGTEAFF
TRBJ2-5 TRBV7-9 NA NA TGTGCCAGCAGCCCCCCCTCTACAGGATTCCAAGAGACCCAGTACTTC CASSPPSTGFQETQYF
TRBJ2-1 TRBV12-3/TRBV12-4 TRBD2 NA TGTGCCAGCAGTCCGACGGGACTAGCGGTCTACAATGAGCAGTTCTTC CASSPTGLAVYNEQFF
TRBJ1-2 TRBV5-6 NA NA TGTGCCAGCAGCCACGACAGCTTCTATGGCTACACCTTC CASSHDSFYGYTF